This TCR beta chain was recorded in a study of T-cell memory formation after mild COVID-19. Study results and limitations: Mainly in CM and EM were contracting CD4+ clones; CD8+ were in EMRA. Prior to infection, memory already included some responding clones, suggesting cross-reactive memory joined.

This clonotype was counted a few times. What it recognizes is unknown. This CDR3 spans 16 amino acids. V was trimmed by 3 bases and J by 3 bases, leaving 15 bases between them. Germline V lookup: CDR1 LGHNA, CDR2 YNFKEQ. Each CDR3 protein is one row after TCRdb ran MiXCR on the 5' RACE reads. The sample lists roughly 180,000 distinct CDR3 sequences; roughly 10% were seen once. The rearrangement uses TRBV4-2 and TRBJ2-4; the D gene is possibly TRBD1 (6 bases). This TCR came from a man aged 18 to 29 who had mild COVID-19 (a few samples of this study predate the infection). Cell type and time point are not known. What was sequenced was PBMCs or a T cell subset sorted from them (not recorded which). In nucleotides, the CDR3 is TGTGCCAGCAGCCAGGCGGCAGGGGCCGGCAAAAACATTCAGTACTTC. Translating it yields CASSQAAGAGKNIQYF.